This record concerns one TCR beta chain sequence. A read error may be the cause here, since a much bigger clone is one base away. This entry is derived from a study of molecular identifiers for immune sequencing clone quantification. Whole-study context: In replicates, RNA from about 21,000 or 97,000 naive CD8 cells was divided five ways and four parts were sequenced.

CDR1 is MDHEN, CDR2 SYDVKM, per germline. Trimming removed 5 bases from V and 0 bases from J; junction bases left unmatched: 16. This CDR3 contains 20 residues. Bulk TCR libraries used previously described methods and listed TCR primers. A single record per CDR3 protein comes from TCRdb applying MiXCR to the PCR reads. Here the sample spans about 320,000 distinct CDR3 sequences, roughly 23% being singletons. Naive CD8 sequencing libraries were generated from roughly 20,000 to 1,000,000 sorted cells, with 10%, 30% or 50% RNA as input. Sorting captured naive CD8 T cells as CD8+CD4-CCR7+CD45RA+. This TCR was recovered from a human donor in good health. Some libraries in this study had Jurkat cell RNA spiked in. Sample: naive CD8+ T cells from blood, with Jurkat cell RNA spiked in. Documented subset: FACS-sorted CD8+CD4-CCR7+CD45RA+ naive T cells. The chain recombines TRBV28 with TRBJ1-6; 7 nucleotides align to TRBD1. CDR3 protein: CASSPSPGQLFHSYNSPLHF. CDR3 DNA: TGTGCCAGCAGTCCAAGTCCGGGACAGCTTTTTCACTCCTATAATTCACCCCTCCACTTT.